The 7 T cell receptor beta chains reported below all come from one sample, sequenced in a study of blood T cell repertoires in COVID-19. This table comes from immunoSEQ multiplex PCR, and its TCRdb copy is limited to in-frame clones, with some not included. Among about 150,000 clones, approximately 80% were seen once, and the ten largest hold 5%. The specimen sequenced was peripheral blood. The receptors shown here come from a woman between 50 and 59 years old with acute or convalescent COVID-19.

The rearrangement links TRBV19 to TRBJ2-3, with a tentative D call TRBD1 (6 bases). Trimming removed 5 bases at V and 2 bases at J, with 17 bases between. CDR1 LNHDA and CDR2 SQIVND come from the germline V gene (reference sequence). This CDR3 comprises 16 residues. The CDR3 sequence is CASSPLQGKATDTQYF. In DNA form, the CDR3 reads TGTGCCAGTAGTCCCCTGCAGGGGAAGGCCACAGATACGCAGTATTTT.

The chain recombines TRBV9 with TRBJ1-1; D remains unclear. Germline V gene lookup returns CDR1 SGDLS and CDR2 YYNGEE. Trimming removed 3 bases at V and 10 bases at J, with 13 bases between. The CDR3 has 12 amino acids. CDR3 nucleotides: TGTGCCAGCAGCGCGGACTCTGGAGTAGCTTTCTTT. Its protein product is CASSADSGVAFF.

The chain combines TRBV6-5 with TRBJ2-1; D perhaps matches TRBD2 (5 bases). V was shortened by 6 bases and J by 8 bases, with 14 bases between the two germline ends. Germline V CDR1 and CDR2: MNHEY, SVGAGI. CDR3 length: 13 amino acids. Here the CDR3 DNA reads TGTGCCAGCAGGGGAGTCAATTCGGATGAGCAGTTCTTC. Amino acids: CASRGVNSDEQFF.

Only one count was recorded for this clone. This chain connects TRBV7-3 to TRBJ2-1, with 9 bases aligning to TRBD2. The CDR3 is 17 residues long. Germline CDR1 reads SGHTA; CDR2 reads FQGTGA. After removal of 0 bases from V and 4 bases from J, the junction contained 7 bases not matched to a gene. CDR3 protein: CASSLTDSGGLYNEQFF. Written as DNA, the CDR3 is TGTGCCAGCAGCTTAACGGACAGCGGGGGGCTTTACAATGAGCAGTTCTTC.

The rearrangement uses TRBV27 and TRBJ1-5; possibly TRBD1 for D (5 bases). CDR3 length: 13 residues. V dropped 8 bases and J dropped 2 bases, with 10 bases sitting between them. Looked up from germline, CDR1 is MNHEY and CDR2 is SMNVEV (reference sequence). Here the CDR3 reads CASGRGGNQPQHF. The CDR3 bases are TGTGCCAGCGGTCGGGGGGGCAATCAGCCCCAGCATTTT.

This sequence joins TRBV7-9 and TRBJ1-1, with 8 bases that match TRBD1. Germline assignment: CDR1 SEHNR and CDR2 FQNEAQ (reference sequence). The CDR3 extends over 12 amino acids. The J segment lost 10 bases and the V segment lost 3 bases, leaving 4 bases of the junction unmatched. CDR3 DNA sequence: TGTGCCAGCAGCTTGCTCGGACAGGGAGCTTTCTTT. Translating it yields CASSLLGQGAFF.

This CDR3 is CASSFKSRGRVNTGELFF. DNA of the CDR3: TGTGCCAGCAGCTTCAAATCGCGGGGCAGGGTCAACACCGGGGAGCTGTTTTTT. The chain combines TRBV9 with TRBJ2-2; TRBD2 might be the D (6 bases). Trimming took 4 bases from V and 2 from J, leaving 21 bases between them. CDR3 length: 18 amino acids. The germline gives CDR1 SGDLS, CDR2 YYNGEE. Full variable domain (outside the CDR3, taken from reference TRBV9 and TRBJ2-2): DSGVTQTPKHLITATGQRVTLRCSPRSGDLSVYWYQQSLDQGLQFLIQYYNGEERAKGNILERFSAQQFPDLHSELNLSSLELGDSALYFCASSFKSRGRVNTGELFFGEGSRLTVL.